The clone carrying this T cell receptor (beta chain) showed up just a few times. Its matching antigen is unknown. This record belongs to a study of persistence of HIV-infected CD4 T cells. Study-level points and caveats: CMV- and Gag-responding cells had lower TCRbeta richness than CD3/CD28-responding cells. TCR analyses could not target the rare provirus-carrying CMV-responding cells.

This CDR3 has 12 residues. V lost 6 bases and J lost 4; bases outside the gene matches: 2. Germline loops: CDR1 LNHDA, CDR2 SQIVND (reference sequence). Stimulation used around 9.1 ug/mL lysate from CMV-infected fibroblasts. CD40L-negative CD69-negative CD45RO-high memory CD4+ T cells were sorted as populations depleted of antigen-responding cells. Suppressive ART was started during chronic HIV-1 infection in these adults. CD8-depleted PBMCs were stimulated 18 hours with anti-CD28/CD49d costimulation, CD40-blocking antibody and enfuvirtide. This was the immunoSEQ version 4 assay in survey mode. This table comes from immunoSEQ multiplex PCR, and its TCRdb copy is limited to in-frame clones, with some not included. The sample includes some 48,000 clones, 70% to 80% of them seen just once.

The source is an adult man with HIV who was CMV-seropositive. Source: CD4+ T cells sorted from PBMCs after roughly 18-hour stimulation, taken from a patient who received antiretroviral therapy. The genes are TRBV19 and TRBJ1-2; 7 bases map to TRBD1. DNA for the CDR3: TGTGCCAGTAGCCGACAGGGCTATGGCTACACCTTC. Its protein product is CASSRQGYGYTF. Full variable domain (remainder filled in from reference TRBV19 and TRBJ1-2): DGGITQSPKYLFRKEGQNVTLSCEQNLNHDAMYWYRQDPGQGLRLIYYSQIVNDFQKGDIAEGYSVSREKKESFPLTVTSAQKNPTAFYLCASSRQGYGYTFGSGTRLTVV.